Below are 10 T cell receptor beta chains sequenced from a single sample in a study of T cell responses to AZD1222 COVID-19 vaccine. Profiled with immunoSEQ multiplex PCR; TCRdb holds only in-frame clones, not every one. The table records some 180,000 clones, roughly 87% of them present only once. This sample comprised peripheral blood, obtained 28 days after the second AZD1222 dose. All receptors derive from an adult who received the AZD1222 COVID-19 vaccine.

This clone has only one observation. The genes are TRBV10-1 and TRBJ2-1; the D gene is possibly TRBD2 (6 bases). This CDR3 is built from 15 residues. The V end was cut by 3 bases, the J end by 7 bases, with 16 bases between. The V gene's germline CDR1 is WNHNN and CDR2 SYGVQD (reference sequence). In DNA, the CDR3 is TGCGCCAGCAGTGATGGAGGACTAATCGGGAATGAGCAGTTCTTC. Amino acid sequence: CASSDGGLIGNEQFF.

The chain recombines TRBV19 with TRBJ1-1; possible D gene TRBD1, 5 bases. The ends were cut back, 6 bases at V and 6 bases at J, with 14 bases in the middle. There are 13 residues in the CDR3. The germline V gene has CDR1 LNHDA and CDR2 SQIVND (reference sequence). In nucleotides, the CDR3 is TGTGCCAGTAGGGACACCCTGGCCGCTGAAGCTTTCTTT. Translated: CASRDTLAAEAFF.

The chain is built from TRBV5-1 and TRBJ1-1; 9 nucleotides match TRBD1. CDR1 and CDR2 from the germline V gene are SGHRS and YFSETQ. Unmatched junction bases numbered 3, after V lost 4 bases and J lost 2 bases. CDR3 length equals 14 residues. The CDR3 DNA follows: TGCGCCAGCAGCAAGGGACAGGGAAACACTGAAGCTTTCTTT. Translation gives CASSKGQGNTEAFF.

The count of this clone is one. This sequence joins TRBV5-6 and TRBJ1-3, with TRBD1 as a possible D gene (5 bases). V was cut by 4 bases and J by 0 bases, with 17 bases left in between. This CDR3 region has 17 residues. Germline V lookup: CDR1 SGHDT, CDR2 YYEEEE. CDR3 nucleotide sequence: TGTGCCAGCAGCCGGGGGACTTGGATGCACTCTGGAAACACCATATATTTT. Translating gives CASSRGTWMHSGNTIYF. The full variable domain, rest sourced from reference TRBV5-6 and TRBJ1-3, is DAGVTQSPTHLIKTRGQQVTLRCSPKSGHDTVSWYQQALGQGPQFIFQYYEEEERQRGNFPDRFSGHQFPNYSSELNVNALLLGDSALYLCASSRGTWMHSGNTIYFGEGSWLTVV.

This clone was found a few times. The chain is built from TRBV19 and TRBJ2-5; 9 positions match TRBD2. Germline lookup yields CDR1 LNHDA and CDR2 SQIVND (reference sequence). There are 15 residues in the CDR3. The V and J ends lost 5 bases and 7 bases, in that order; junction bases with no gene match: 11. CDR3 sequence (DNA): TGTGCCAGTAGTCGGGCTAGCGGGGAATTTGGGACCCAGTACTTC. Translation: CASSRASGEFGTQYF.

This sequence joins TRBV19 and TRBJ2-2; TRBD1 aligns across 10 bases. V lost 4 bases, J lost 1 base, and 6 bases stayed unmatched. Germline V lookup: CDR1 LNHDA, CDR2 SQIVND (reference sequence). CDR3 length: 17 residues. CDR3 in DNA: TGTGCCAGTAGTACTCCCCGGGACAGGGGGAACACCGGGGAGCTGTTTTTT. Its protein product is CASSTPRDRGNTGELFF.

This clone was found once. V is TRBV15 and J is TRBJ2-2; TRBD2 matches at 11 bases. After removal of 4 bases from V and 5 bases from J, the junction contained 9 bases not matched to a gene. This CDR3 is built from 17 residues. CDR1 LNHNV and CDR2 YYDKDF come from the germline V gene (reference sequence). CDR3 sequence (DNA): TGTGCCACCAGCATCCCAGCGACTAGCGGGGTTACCGGGGAGCTGTTTTTT. As protein: CATSIPATSGVTGELFF.

This clone was counted once. Relative to the germline gene, one junction end is altered; a read error may explain this. The chain recombines TRBV6-2 or TRBV6-3 with TRBJ2-7; D call uncertain. Germline loops: CDR1 MNHEY, CDR2 SVGEGT. The CDR3 length is 15 residues. The CDR3 here is CASSYGLSSLYGQYF. CDR3 DNA: TGTGCCAGCAGTTACGGGCTCAGTTCTCTTTACGGGCAGTACTTC.

The chain recombines TRBV30 with TRBJ2-7; TRBD1 is a possible D gene (6 bases). The CDR3 length is 13 residues. V was shortened by 4 bases and J by 2 bases, with 12 bases between the two germline ends. Germline-derived CDR1 and CDR2 are GTSNPN and SVGIG (reference sequence). CDR3 amino acids: CAWNRDQPYEQYF. For the CDR3, the DNA is TGTGCCTGGAACAGGGACCAACCCTACGAGCAGTACTTC.

This rearrangement joins TRBV5-1 to TRBJ1-4, with TRBD1 as a possible D gene (6 bases). This CDR3 is built from 21 residues. Per the germline V gene, CDR1 is SGHRS and CDR2 is YFSETQ. V dropped 4 bases and J dropped 2 bases, with 30 bases sitting between them. CDR3 nucleotides: TGCGCCAGCAGCCCCTCCCCAACTGCGGGGGGCGCACGGCCGACTAATGAAAAACTGTTTTTT. Its protein product is CASSPSPTAGGARPTNEKLFF.